This T cell receptor beta chain was identified during a study of T cells in Graves' hyperthyroidism and ophthalmopathy. The investigators amplified TCR beta CDR3 regions from RNA transcripts. When the TCR CDR3 underwent first-round RT-PCR, the HTBI primer set was used. One entry per CDR3 protein, called by TCRdb with MiXCR from the multiplex PCR reads. This sample has fewer than 350,000 distinct CDR3 sequences, with about an eighth found just once. Diagnostic decisions used clinical symptoms, serum thyroxine and TRAb, thyroid ultrasound and orbital computed tomography. Isolation of PBMCs was performed on 8.5 to 10 ml fresh peripheral blood. This clonotype was recorded many times. This TCR came from a woman younger than 45 with Graves' hyperthyroidism that later progressed to Graves' ophthalmopathy. Sequencing used blood.

As DNA, the CDR3 is TGTGCCCCACAGCATCTTCTCGGGCAGCAAGAGACCCAGTACTTC. This sequence encodes CAPQHLLGQQETQYF. The chain carries TRBV12-3 or TRBV12-4 and TRBJ2-5; D is unclear. CDR3 size: 15 residues. V was cut by 11 bases and J by 2 bases, with 21 bases left in between.